This TCR beta chain was captured in a study of blood T cell repertoires in COVID-19. Study as a whole: The United States, Italy and Spain were the sources of the acute and convalescent COVID-19 samples.

In the source study's methods: Estimation of nucleated cell counts relied on the amplification of reference gene primers. Libraries were prepared by immunoSEQ multiplex PCR; TCRdb keeps only in-frame clonotypes and omits some of them. The DNA was the basis for D and trimming; V, J and clone size are from that table. The sample has some 42,000 clones; about 85% are singletons. Losses at the gene ends were 1 base for V and 5 bases for J; bases not matched to a gene: 4. This CDR3 comprises 16 residues. The germline CDR1 and CDR2 sequences are SGHTA and FQGNSA. V usage is TRBV7-2 and J usage is TRBJ1-6, with 8 bases fitting TRBD1. Sequenced: peripheral blood. The clonotype comes from a human donor in a cohort sampled during active COVID-19. The CDR3 nucleotides are TGTGCCAGCAGCTTAGGGGGACAGGCCCATAATTCACCCCTCCACTTT. This gives the protein CASSLGGQAHNSPLHF.